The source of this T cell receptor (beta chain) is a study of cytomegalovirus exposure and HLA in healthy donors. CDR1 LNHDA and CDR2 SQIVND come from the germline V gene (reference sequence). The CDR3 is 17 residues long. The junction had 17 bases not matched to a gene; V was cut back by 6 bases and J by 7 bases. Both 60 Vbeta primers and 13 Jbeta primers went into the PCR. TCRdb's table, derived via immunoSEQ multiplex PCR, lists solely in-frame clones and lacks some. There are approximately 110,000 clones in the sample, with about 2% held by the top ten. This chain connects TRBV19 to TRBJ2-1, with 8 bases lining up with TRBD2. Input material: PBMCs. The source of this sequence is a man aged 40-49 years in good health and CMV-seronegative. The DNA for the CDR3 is TGTGCCAGTAGGAAGGGACTAGGAATAACGCTCGGTAATGAGCAGTTCTTC. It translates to CASRKGLGITLGNEQFF.